Below, 11 T cell receptor beta chains from the same sample are listed, as sequenced in a study of blood T cell repertoires in COVID-19. The repertoire was sequenced with immunoSEQ multiplex PCR; TCRdb's copy has only in-frame clones and lacks some. The table includes hundreds of thousands of clones, approximately 90% detected once. Material for sequencing was PBMCs or T cells enriched from blood (not recorded which). The receptors come from a woman aged 55-69 years in a cohort exposed to, infected with or recovered from COVID-19 (not recorded which).

The chain is built from TRBV7-2 and TRBJ1-2; tentative D call: TRBD1 (6 bases). Looked up from germline, CDR1 is SGHTA and CDR2 is FQGNSA. This CDR3 is 16 amino acids long. Trimming removed 3 bases at V and 8 bases at J, with 22 bases between. The CDR3 sequence: CASSFGTPKIRTGYTF. The CDR3 DNA sequence: TGTGCCAGCAGCTTTGGGACACCAAAAATTCGGACGGGCTACACCTTC. The complete variable domain, with remaining parts taken from reference TRBV7-2 and TRBJ1-2, reads GAGVSQSPSNKVTEKGKDVELRCDPISGHTALYWYRQSLGQGLEFLIYFQGNSAPDKSGLPSDRFSAERTGGSVSTLTIQRTQQEDSAVYLCASSFGTPKIRTGYTFGSGTRLTVV.

V and J are TRBV6-6 and TRBJ1-2, with 10 bases that match TRBD1. This CDR3 spans 15 amino acids. The ends lost 6 bases at V and 4 bases at J; junction bases unmatched: 8. Germline CDR1 reads MNHNY; CDR2 reads SVGAGI (reference sequence). CDR3 amino acids: CASRAPGQGSYGYTF. CDR3 DNA: TGTGCCAGCAGAGCACCGGGACAGGGGAGCTATGGCTACACCTTC.

This clone was seen more than once but under ten times. The CDR3 reads CASSSSGTGDHYEQYF. The DNA for the CDR3 is TGTGCCAGCAGTTCGTCCGGGACAGGAGATCACTACGAGCAGTACTTC. The V call is TRBV28, the J call TRBJ2-7; TRBD1 matches at 8 bases. V lost 4 bases, J lost 3 bases, and 11 bases stayed unmatched. The CDR3 extends over 16 amino acids. Germline loops: CDR1 MDHEN, CDR2 SYDVKM.

The chain joins TRBV10-3 to TRBJ2-7, with TRBD1 matching over 8 bases. Germline V gene lookup returns CDR1 ENHRY and CDR2 SYGVKD. After removal of 4 bases from V and 0 bases from J, the junction contained 5 bases not matched to a gene. The length of the CDR3 is 15 residues. The CDR3 sequence: CAISVRGQSSYEQYF. CDR3 in DNA: TGTGCCATCAGTGTCAGGGGGCAGAGCTCCTACGAGCAGTACTTC.

V is TRBV5-1 and J is TRBJ2-1; 7 bases align to TRBD2. This CDR3 contains 12 residues. Germline CDR1 reads SGHRS; CDR2 reads YFSETQ. V was clipped by 7 bases and J by 6 bases; unmatched bases: 4. CDR3 nucleotide sequence: TGCGCCAGCGCGGGACTACTCAATGAGCAGTTCTTC. Translating gives CASAGLLNEQFF.

V is TRBV5-1 and J is TRBJ2-5; no firm D call. Trimming left V 0 bases short and J 5 bases short, with 11 bases between. This CDR3 comprises 14 residues. CDR1 and CDR2 (germline): SGHRS, YFSETQ. CDR3 residues: CASSLEAGWETQYF. The CDR3 bases are TGCGCCAGCAGCTTGGAGGCAGGCTGGGAGACCCAGTACTTC.

This clone was seen just once. The rearrangement uses TRBV3-1 (or the pseudogene TRBV3-2) and TRBJ1-2; 9 bases line up with TRBD1. The V gene end was trimmed by 4 bases and the J gene end by 8 bases; junction bases not matched to a gene: 8. This CDR3 comprises 14 residues. Germline CDR1 LGHDT, CDR2 YNNKEL (reference sequence). The CDR3 reads CASSRPGTGQGYTF. The CDR3 DNA is TGTGCCAGCAGCCGGCCGGGGACAGGGCAAGGCTACACCTTC.

The rearrangement uses TRBV20-1 and TRBJ2-1; D call uncertain. Trimming left V 2 bases short and J 4 bases short, with 3 bases between. CDR3 length equals 11 residues. Germline CDR1 and CDR2: DFQATT and SNEGSKA (reference sequence). The CDR3 bases are TGCAGTGCTAGACGTTACAATGAGCAGTTCTTC. This encodes CSARRYNEQFF.

J is TRBJ2-7 and V is TRBV4-1, with TRBD1 matching over 8 bases. The trim removed 4 bases at V and 4 bases at J, leaving 12 bases unmatched. The CDR3 contains 16 residues. CDR1 MGHRA and CDR2 YSYEKL come from the germline V gene. CDR3 in amino acids: CASSLTAQGVLYEQYF. For the CDR3, the DNA is TGCGCCAGCAGCCTTACCGCACAGGGGGTTTTGTACGAGCAGTACTTC.

This chain uses TRBV27 with TRBJ2-7; D is possibly TRBD2 (5 bases). Germline V gene lookup returns CDR1 MNHEY and CDR2 SMNVEV (reference sequence). The CDR3 is 15 residues long. Between the trimmed V and J ends, which lost 7 bases and 0 bases, there was a span of 16 bases. The CDR3 loop is CASTPGSGSSYEQYF. The CDR3 DNA reads TGTGCCAGCACCCCCGGATCGGGAAGCTCCTACGAGCAGTACTTC.

The chain is built from TRBV11-2 and TRBJ2-3; D is perhaps TRBD2 (6 bases). The CDR3 has 15 amino acids. In germline, CDR1 is SGHAT, CDR2 FQNNGV. The ends were cut back, 3 bases at V and 4 bases at J, with 14 bases in the middle. The CDR3 reads CASSFGGPRADTQYF. CDR3 coding DNA: TGTGCCAGCAGCTTCGGAGGGCCTAGGGCAGATACGCAGTATTTT.